This TCR beta chain was identified during a study of T-cell reconstitution after alpha-beta-depleted transplantation in children. It was with unique molecular identifiers that the TCRbeta library was prepared. MiXCR, run by TCRdb on the PCR reads, gives a single entry per CDR3 protein. The table shows 200,000 to 250,000 distinct CDR3 sequences, with 9% to 10% occurring only once. Germline lookup yields CDR1 PRHDT and CDR2 FYEKMQ (reference sequence). The CDR3 is 16 residues long. V was shortened by 1 base and J by 2 bases, with 13 bases between the two germline ends. This clonotype was observed at least ten times.

The chain couples TRBV13 to TRBJ2-3; the D gene is possibly TRBD2 (7 bases). The specimen comprised PBMCs from the stem cell graft donor, sampled from the stem cell graft. The receptor was isolated from a human donor who donated a stem cell graft to a child with SCID. The CDR3 region is CASSLEGGGPTDTQYF. CDR3 in DNA: TGTGCCAGCAGCTTAGAAGGCGGGGGCCCCACAGATACGCAGTATTTT.